One T cell receptor beta chain is described in this entry. No antigen is known for it. These data are taken from a study of T cell responses to AZD1222 COVID-19 vaccine. Regarding the study as a whole: It was only after the peak T cell response that any repertoires were sampled. Spike-spanning, vaccine-associated CD4 TCRs were dominant at 160-218 and 743-854.

Using immunoSEQ multiplex PCR, the repertoire was profiled, and TCRdb retains in-frame clones only, with some absent. The data show approximately 150,000 clones, roughly 94% seen once. CDR1 and CDR2 (germline): SEHNR, FQNEAQ (reference sequence). The trim removed 1 base at V and 7 bases at J, leaving 2 bases unmatched. The CDR3 is 13 residues long. This chain links TRBV7-9 with TRBJ1-1; 8 bases fit TRBD1. The specimen was peripheral blood, collected on day 0 of MenACWY control vaccination. This TCR derives from an adult in good health. The CDR3 sequence is CASSLDRGNEAFF. The CDR3 nucleotides are TGTGCCAGCAGCTTAGACAGGGGGAATGAAGCTTTCTTT.